The 13 T cell receptor beta chains given below trace back to one sample, sequenced in a study of T cell responses to AZD1222 COVID-19 vaccine. TCRdb's table, derived via immunoSEQ multiplex PCR, lists solely in-frame clones and lacks some. This table has roughly 250,000 clones, approximately 93% appearing once. The sequenced sample was peripheral blood, obtained on day 0 of AZD1222 vaccination. These receptors all come from an adult in good health.

This clone was picked up one time. The chain combines TRBV21-1 with TRBJ1-4; the table names TRBD1, a call not compared with the DNA. TRBV21-1 is classified as a pseudogene. The CDR3 covers 17 residues. The DNA of the CDR3 is TGTGCCAGCAGCAAAGGACTAGGACAGGGAACTAATGAAAAACTGTTTTTT. This encodes CASSKGLGQGTNEKLFF.

The chain links TRBV7-9 to TRBJ2-1, with 7 bases matching TRBD2. With V trimmed by 5 bases and J by 4 bases, 5 bases remained unmatched. The CDR3 has 14 amino acids. CDR1 is SEHNR and CDR2 is FQNEAQ in the germline V gene (reference sequence). CDR3 sequence reads: CASSDSGVYNEQFF. Here the CDR3 DNA reads TGTGCCAGCAGCGACAGCGGGGTATACAATGAGCAGTTCTTC.

The chain combines TRBV19 with TRBJ2-2; D is uncertain. Germline CDR1 LNHDA, CDR2 SQIVND (reference sequence). The CDR3 has 11 amino acids. V shed 8 bases and J shed 9 bases, with 10 bases lying between them. This CDR3 is CASRVDRELFF. The CDR3 bases are TGTGCCAGTCGAGTTGATAGGGAGCTGTTTTTT.

The chain couples TRBV6-2 or TRBV6-3 to TRBJ2-7; D call uncertain. Trimming pared 0 bases from V and 2 bases from J, leaving 17 bases between. There are 17 residues in the CDR3. Per the germline V gene, CDR1 is MNHEY and CDR2 is SVGEGT. CDR3 residues: CASSYSTSSTYPYEQYF. CDR3 bases: TGTGCCAGCAGTTACTCGACCTCCTCTACGTATCCCTACGAGCAGTACTTC.

The chain joins TRBV19 to TRBJ1-5, with D hard to call. The germline CDR1 and CDR2 sequences are LNHDA and SQIVND (reference sequence). The CDR3 runs 15 residues. Trimming left V 3 bases short and J 1 base short, with 10 bases between. In DNA, the CDR3 is TGTGCCAGTAGTATCGGTGGGAGGAGCAATCAGCCCCAGCATTTT. Amino acids: CASSIGGRSNQPQHF.

The V call is TRBV7-2, the J call TRBJ2-7; 7 bases fit TRBD1. V was clipped by 1 base and J by 2 bases; unmatched bases: 2. The CDR3 is 14 residues long. The V gene's germline CDR1 is SGHTA and CDR2 FQGNSA. The CDR3 DNA sequence: TGTGCCAGCAGCTTAGACAGGGGAACCTACGAGCAGTACTTC. It yields the protein CASSLDRGTYEQYF.

Regarding this clone: The sample holds other DNA sequences that translate to the same CDR3. CDR3 nucleotides: TGCGCCAGCAGCCCGTCTTCCTACGAGCAGTACTTC. The encoded protein is CASSPSSYEQYF. V is TRBV5-1 and J is TRBJ2-7; D is undetermined. With 4 bases removed from V and 1 base from J, the gap between germline ends came to 6 bases. The CDR3 extends over 12 amino acids. Germline V lookup: CDR1 SGHRS, CDR2 YFSETQ. The variable domain in full, with the rest retrieved from reference TRBV5-1 and TRBJ2-7, is KAGVTQTPRYLIKTRGQQVTLSCSPISGHRSVSWYQQTPGQGLQFLFEYFSETQRNKGNFPGRFSGRQFSNSRSEMNVSTLELGDSALYLCASSPSSYEQYFGPGTRLTVT.

The gene calls are TRBV7-6 and TRBJ1-4; D not resolved. The CDR3 sequence is 11 residues long. Trimming left V 6 bases short and J 8 bases short, with 7 bases between. The germline gives CDR1 SGHVS, CDR2 FNYEAQ. CDR3: CASRKGEKLFF. For the CDR3, the DNA is TGTGCCAGCAGAAAAGGGGAAAAACTGTTTTTT.

For the CDR3, the DNA is TGTGCCAGCAGTTTGGGTAGTACTGAAGCTTTCTTT. Amino acids: CASSLGSTEAFF. The chain joins TRBV28 to TRBJ1-1, with unresolved D. Germline V gene data show CDR1 as MDHEN and CDR2 as SYDVKM. The CDR3 extends over 12 amino acids. V shed 3 bases and J shed 5 bases, with 7 bases lying between them. Based on the CDR3 plus reference TRBV28 and TRBJ1-1, the full variable domain is DVKVTQSSRYLVKRTGEKVFLECVQDMDHENMFWYRQDPGLGLRLIYFSYDVKMKEKGDIPEGYSVSREKKERFSLILESASTNQTSMYLCASSLGSTEAFFGQGTRLTVV.

The chain joins TRBV3-1 (or the pseudogene TRBV3-2) to TRBJ2-5, with 11 bases lining up with TRBD2. In germline, CDR1 is LGHDT, CDR2 YNNKEL (reference sequence). Unmatched junction bases numbered 8, after V lost 1 base and J lost 4 bases. CDR3 size: 17 residues. The CDR3 here is CASSQGVSGGALETQYF. The CDR3 DNA reads TGTGCCAGCAGCCAAGGTGTTAGCGGGGGGGCCTTAGAGACCCAGTACTTC.

This sequence joins TRBV19 and TRBJ2-5, with 8 bases matching TRBD2. This CDR3 region has 14 residues. V was clipped by 5 bases and J by 5 bases; unmatched bases: 7. Per the germline V gene, CDR1 is LNHDA and CDR2 is SQIVND (reference sequence). CDR3 region: CASSLGQRGETQYF. The CDR3 DNA follows: TGTGCCAGTAGTCTCGGGCAGCGGGGGGAGACCCAGTACTTC.

This chain joins TRBV3-1 (or the pseudogene TRBV3-2) and TRBJ2-7, with 7 bases aligning to TRBD1. With 4 bases clipped from V and 7 bases from J, the junction kept 7 bases outside the gene matches. The V gene's germline CDR1 is LGHDT and CDR2 YNNKEL (reference sequence). CDR3 length: 13 residues. The CDR3 reads CASSPRTGGEQYF. CDR3 sequence (DNA): TGTGCCAGCAGCCCCAGGACAGGCGGTGAGCAGTACTTC.

This rearrangement joins TRBV4-1 to TRBJ2-7; 7 bases are shared with TRBD1. The CDR3 has 16 amino acids. Unmatched junction bases numbered 9, after V lost 2 bases and J lost 2 bases. Germline V gives CDR1 MGHRA, CDR2 YSYEKL. The CDR3 bases are TGCGCCAGCAGCCAAAGTGGAAGGCAGGGGGCCTACGAGCAGTACTTC. Translated: CASSQSGRQGAYEQYF.